A selection of T cell receptor beta chains follows, all from one sample in a study of blood T cell repertoires in COVID-19. Sequencing was performed with immunoSEQ multiplex PCR; in TCRdb, only in-frame clones are kept and a portion is missing. The data show around 110,000 clones, about 85% seen once. The specimen was peripheral blood. The receptors derive from a man aged 40-49 years with acute or convalescent COVID-19. Both conserved end residues are part of each CDR3. The order of the fields is J gene, clone size, D gene, V gene, CDR3 DNA, CDR3 protein. A D gene is named only where the DNA matches it firmly. Only part of the rows carry a size: once, few, many, or a class if the clone is expanded.

TRBJ2-3	-	TRBD1	TRBV14	TGTGCCAGCAGCCAAGATCTGAGGACAGGGACGCAGTATTTT	CASSQDLRTGTQYF
TRBJ2-3	once	-	TRBV4-2	TGTGCCAGCAGCCAAGATCCTACTAGCACAGATACGCAGTATTTT	CASSQDPTSTDTQYF
TRBJ2-1	-	-	TRBV30	TGTGCCTGGAGTAGAGGACAGACCTACAATGAGCAGTTCTTC	CAWSRGQTYNEQFF
TRBJ1-1	-	TRBD1	TRBV7-9	TGTGCCAGCAGCTACAGGGGGAGGAACACTGAAGCTTTCTTT	CASSYRGRNTEAFF
TRBJ2-7	-	TRBD2	TRBV27	TGTGCCAGCAGTCCCGGACTAGCGACTGCCTACGAGCAGTACTTC	CASSPGLATAYEQYF
TRBJ2-1	-	TRBD2	TRBV5-1	TGCGCCAGCAGCCCCCCTCGCGATAGCGGGCCTTACAATGAGCAGTTCTTC	CASSPPRDSGPYNEQFF
TRBJ2-1	-	-	TRBV6-4	TGTGCCAGCAGTGCCCCAACTAGGGAGCAGTTCTTC	CASSAPTREQFF
TRBJ2-7	few	-	TRBV7-2	TGTGCCAGCAGCTTATATACGGGGATCTCCTACGAGCAGTACTTC	CASSLYTGISYEQYF
TRBJ2-7	once	TRBD2	TRBV30	TGTGCCTGGAGAAACTTTGGCGGGAGCTGGGAGCAGTACTTC	CAWRNFGGSWEQYF
TRBJ1-3	-	-	TRBV6-4	TGTGCCAGCAGTGACGCGGGGGGCCTCTCTGGAAACACCATATATTTT	CASSDAGGLSGNTIYF
TRBJ1-1	-	-	TRBV7-9	TGTGCCAGCAGCTTAAAAAGAGGCACTGAAGCTTTCTTT	CASSLKRGTEAFF
TRBJ1-4	-	-	TRBV19	TGTGCCAGTAGTCCTCTGGACAGAGGCTGGGAAAAACTGTTTTTT	CASSPLDRGWEKLFF
TRBJ2-2	-	-	TRBV14	TGTGCCAGCAGAAAGACTAACGCGAACACCGGGGAGCTGTTTTTT	CASRKTNANTGELFF
TRBJ1-5	-	TRBD1	TRBV7-2	TGTGCCAGCAGCTTAGGGGCAGGGGGAAATCAGCCCCAGCATTTT	CASSLGAGGNQPQHF
TRBJ2-7	-	-	TRBV7-9	TGTGCCAGCAGCTTAGCCCGGGTTCAAGGTTCCCACGAGCAGTACTTC	CASSLARVQGSHEQYF